These T cell receptor beta chains were read from a single sample in a study of T cell responses to AZD1222 COVID-19 vaccine. The repertoire was sequenced with immunoSEQ multiplex PCR; TCRdb's copy has only in-frame clones and lacks some. Of 95,000 to 100,000 clones listed, roughly 90% were seen once; the top ten hold roughly 26%. The sample consisted of peripheral blood, taken on day 0 of AZD1222 vaccination. All receptors derive from an adult in good health. Each CDR3 is given with its conserved first and last residue. Fields, in order: V gene, D gene, J gene, CDR3 length, CDR3 DNA, CDR3 protein. The D gene is left open where the match is weak.

v_call: TRBV2; d_call: NA; j_call: TRBJ2-7; cdr3_length: 14; cdr3_nt: TGTGCCACCGCGGGTAGCAAGACCCCCTACGAGCAGTACTTC; cdr3_aa: CATAGSKTPYEQYF
v_call: TRBV7-2; d_call: NA; j_call: TRBJ1-5; cdr3_length: 14; cdr3_nt: TGTGCCAGCAGCTTGGCCGGAGCCAATCAGCCCCAGCATTTT; cdr3_aa: CASSLAGANQPQHF
v_call: TRBV5-4; d_call: NA; j_call: TRBJ1-2; cdr3_length: 15; cdr3_nt: TGTGCCAGCAGCTTGGGGACGGTGGCTAACTATGGCTACACCTTC; cdr3_aa: CASSLGTVANYGYTF
v_call: TRBV24-1; d_call: NA; j_call: TRBJ2-3; cdr3_length: 19; cdr3_nt: TGTGCCACCACCCAATCTGGTGGCGCTTTTTACGACGGAGATAAAACGCAGTATTTT; cdr3_aa: CATTQSGGAFYDGDKTQYF
v_call: TRBV18; d_call: NA; j_call: TRBJ1-3; cdr3_length: 16; cdr3_nt: TGTGCCAGCTCACCAACGAATAAACTATCAGGAAACACCATATATTTT; cdr3_aa: CASSPTNKLSGNTIYF
v_call: TRBV12-3/TRBV12-4; d_call: NA; j_call: TRBJ1-4; cdr3_length: 11; cdr3_nt: TGTGCCAGCAGTTTACAGGAAAAACTGTTTTTT; cdr3_aa: CASSLQEKLFF
v_call: TRBV12-3/TRBV12-4; d_call: TRBD1; j_call: TRBJ2-1; cdr3_length: 13; cdr3_nt: TGTGCCAGCAGGCCAACAGGGGGCAATGAGCAGTTCTTC; cdr3_aa: CASRPTGGNEQFF
v_call: TRBV19; d_call: NA; j_call: TRBJ1-5; cdr3_length: 13; cdr3_nt: TGTGCCAGTAGTATATCCCCCAGCGAGCCCCAGCATTTT; cdr3_aa: CASSISPSEPQHF
v_call: TRBV28; d_call: TRBD2; j_call: TRBJ2-1; cdr3_length: 16; cdr3_nt: TGTGCCAGCAGTTCCCCCCGACTAGCGGGAGGAAATGAGCAGTTCTTC; cdr3_aa: CASSSPRLAGGNEQFF
v_call: TRBV15; d_call: NA; j_call: TRBJ2-5; cdr3_length: 13; cdr3_nt: TGTGCCACCAGCCGGGGAAAACAAGAGACCCAGTACTTC; cdr3_aa: CATSRGKQETQYF
v_call: TRBV7-2; d_call: NA; j_call: TRBJ2-7; cdr3_length: 11; cdr3_nt: TGTGCCAGCAGCCTCAGGTACGAGCAGTACTTC; cdr3_aa: CASSLRYEQYF